This TCR beta chain was obtained from a study of radiotherapy plus CTLA-4 blockade in lung cancer. Here immunoSEQ multiplex PCR was the method, and the copy in TCRdb shows in-frame clones only, minus some. The data contain roughly 75,000 clones, about 79% of them singletons. General study points: After treatment with radiotherapy plus ipilimumab, TCR clones that came from the tumor expanded in blood. Interferon-beta, together with early blood T cell clone dynamics, reportedly best predicted response.

This clone was detected only a few times. Its cognate antigen is unknown. With V trimmed by 4 bases and J by 1 base, 5 bases remained unmatched. This CDR3 has 15 residues. The germline gives CDR1 SGHNT, CDR2 YYREEE (reference sequence). The sequence was obtained from a human donor with non-small cell lung cancer whose response to radiotherapy plus ipilimumab could not be evaluated. Some clones in this sample may be carry-over from other donors' samples. This chain connects TRBV5-4 to TRBJ1-1; 9 bases map to TRBD1. Specimen: peripheral blood, collected from a patient treated with radiotherapy plus ipilimumab. This CDR3 reads CASSNPGQGNTEAFF. The CDR3 DNA is TGTGCCAGCAGCAACCCGGGACAGGGGAACACTGAAGCTTTCTTT.